The 26 T cell receptor beta chains reported below all come from one sample, sequenced in a study of human T cells and chemical hapten exposure. From the RACE reads, TCRdb called clonotypes with MiXCR, one entry per CDR3 protein. The sample lists about 380,000 distinct CDR3 sequences; around 6% were seen once. The time point denotes: patch test 2, 6 weeks after DPC sensitization. The treatment denotes: therapeutic diphenylcyclopropenone sensitization with weekly scalp DPC. The material was whole blood, obtained in connection with sensitization to the hapten diphenylcyclopropenone (DPC). The receptors derive from a woman between 18 and 30 years old with alopecia areata. Some clones in this sample may be carry-over from other donors' samples.

In its sample, this clonotype was seen a few times. This chain joins TRBV25-1 and TRBJ1-6; the match to TRBD1 covers 12 bases. The junction had 3 bases not matched to a gene; V was cut back by 6 bases and J by 9 bases. CDR3 length: 14 amino acids. Germline CDR1 is MGHDK and CDR2 is SYGVNS. CDR3 nucleotides: TGTGCCAGCAGGGGACAGGGGGCAGGTTCACCCCTCCACTTT. This encodes CASRGQGAGSPLHF.

As concerns this clonotype: This may be a read error: a much more frequent sequence differs by one nucleotide. V and J are TRBV4-3 and TRBJ2-7, with D possibly TRBD1 on 5 matching bases. Germline-derived CDR1 and CDR2 are LGHNA and YSLEER. The CDR3 runs 15 residues. In DNA form, the CDR3 reads TGCGCCAGAAGCCAAGATCTAGGGGCGGCAGACGAGCAGTACTTC. As protein: CARSQDLGAADEQYF.

V and J are TRBV2 and TRBJ2-1, with D maybe TRBD2 (6 bases). Trimming took off 4 bases at V and 8 bases at J, with 9 bases between the two ends. This CDR3 has 12 amino acids. Germline CDR1 reads SNHLY; CDR2 reads FYNNEI. CDR3 sequence: CASSVEGDEQFF. CDR3 in DNA: TGTGCCAGCAGTGTGGAGGGCGATGAGCAGTTCTTC. The full variable domain, with the rest looked up from reference TRBV2 and TRBJ2-1, is EPEVTQTPSHQVTQMGQEVILRCVPISNHLYFYWYRQILGQKVEFLVSFYNNEISEKSEIFDDQFSVERPDGSNFTLKIRSTKLEDSAMYFCASSVEGDEQFFGPGTRLTVL.

This clonotype was seen at least ten times. The rearrangement joins TRBV4-3 to TRBJ2-2, with no clear D. V shed 1 base and J shed 5 bases, with 11 bases lying between them. Germline CDR1 reads LGHNA; CDR2 reads YSLEER. The CDR3 runs 15 residues. This CDR3 is CASSQGPVRTGELFF. CDR3 DNA sequence: TGCGCCAGCAGCCAAGGACCAGTTAGGACCGGGGAGCTGTTTTTT.

This clonotype was recorded many times. The chain couples TRBV24-1 to TRBJ2-1; D gene unclear. The length of the CDR3 is 11 residues. Germline V gives CDR1 KGHDR, CDR2 SFDVKD. Trimming stripped 3 bases from V and 6 bases from J, with 2 bases between. The CDR3 loop reads CATSDVNEQFF. As DNA, the CDR3 is TGTGCCACCAGTGATGTCAATGAGCAGTTCTTC.

This clonotype was seen repeatedly, ten times or more. The chain carries TRBV5-6 and TRBJ2-2; D might be TRBD1 (6 bases). V shed 5 bases and J shed 1 base, with 9 bases lying between them. The CDR3 runs to 14 residues. Germline CDR1 and CDR2: SGHDT and YYEEEE. This chain's CDR3 is CASRGRGNTGELFF. As DNA, the CDR3 is TGTGCCAGCAGGGGCAGGGGGAACACCGGGGAGCTGTTTTTT.

This clonotype showed up many times. The J gene is TRBJ1-5, the V gene TRBV5-5, with 9 bases lining up with TRBD1. The V and J ends lost 0 bases and 5 bases, in that order; junction bases with no gene match: 15. CDR1 and CDR2 from the germline V gene are SGHKS and YYEKEE (reference sequence). The CDR3 runs 19 residues. The CDR3 sequence is CASSLARRTGEQGHQPQHF. Here the CDR3 DNA reads TGTGCCAGCAGCTTGGCCCGGAGGACAGGGGAGCAGGGCCATCAGCCCCAGCATTTT.

This clonotype was observed at least ten times. V is TRBV4-3 and J is TRBJ2-2, with D unresolved. Trimming pared 0 bases from V and 4 bases from J, leaving 9 bases between. Per germline, CDR1 LGHNA and CDR2 YSLEER. CDR3 size: 15 residues. As DNA, the CDR3 is TGCGCCAGCAGCCAAGAGATAAAAGGCACCGGGGAGCTGTTTTTT. Amino acids: CASSQEIKGTGELFF.

Ten or more counts support this clonotype. The CDR3: CASRIGSGANVLTF. CDR3 DNA: TGTGCCAGCCGTATTGGATCTGGGGCCAACGTCCTGACTTTC. V is TRBV6-5 and J is TRBJ2-6, with D uncertain. This CDR3 has 14 residues. Germline V gene data show CDR1 as MNHEY and CDR2 as SVGAGI. V was trimmed by 8 bases and J by 1 base, leaving 9 bases between them.

The chain recombines TRBV20-1 with TRBJ2-3, with 7 bases aligning to TRBD1. The CDR3 is 14 amino acids. Per germline, CDR1 DFQATT and CDR2 SNEGSKA (reference sequence). V was clipped by 5 bases and J by 2 bases; unmatched bases: 7. In DNA, the CDR3 is TGCAGTGCTGCTCCGGGACAGAACACAGATACGCAGTATTTT. Amino acids: CSAAPGQNTDTQYF.

V usage is TRBV7-2 and J usage is TRBJ2-3; 9 positions agree with TRBD2. Germline lookup yields CDR1 SGHTA and CDR2 FQGNSA. The CDR3 spans 15 residues. J was trimmed by 3 bases and V by 3 bases; bases with no gene match: 4. For the CDR3, the DNA is TGTGCCAGCAGCTTCGGCGGGGGGGTAACAGATACGCAGTATTTT. Translation: CASSFGGGVTDTQYF.

This clonotype has a count of ten or more. The J gene is TRBJ1-1, the V gene TRBV7-3, with 8 positions matching TRBD1. CDR1 and CDR2 (germline): SGHTA, FQGTGA. The CDR3 totals 13 residues. The junction had 2 bases not matched to a gene; V was cut back by 4 bases and J by 4 bases. CDR3 DNA sequence: TGTGCCAGCAGCTACACAGGGGGCACTGAAGCTTTCTTT. Its translation: CASSYTGGTEAFF.

This clonotype was seen only a few times. The genes are TRBV4-1 and TRBJ2-7, with D tentatively TRBD1 (6 bases). This CDR3 spans 14 amino acids. Germline assignment: CDR1 MGHRA and CDR2 YSYEKL. The ends were cut back, 0 bases at V and 3 bases at J, with 9 bases in the middle. CDR3 DNA: TGCGCCAGCAGCCAAGACCCAGGGGTCTACGAGCAGTACTTC. This sequence encodes CASSQDPGVYEQYF.

This clonotype was seen many times. The CDR3 reads CASSLARAAEAFF. The CDR3 DNA is TGTGCCAGCAGCTTAGCAAGGGCGGCTGAAGCTTTCTTT. The gene calls are TRBV7-8 and TRBJ1-1; D is ambiguous. Per germline, CDR1 SGHVS and CDR2 FQNEAQ. Trimming stripped 0 bases from V and 6 bases from J, with 8 bases between. The CDR3 runs 13 residues. The complete variable domain, with remaining parts taken from reference TRBV7-8 and TRBJ1-1, reads GAGVSQSPRYKVAKRGQDVALRCDPISGHVSLFWYQQALGQGPEFLTYFQNEAQLDKSGLPSDRFFAERPEGSVSTLKIQRTQQEDSAVYLCASSLARAAEAFFGQGTRLTVV.

The V gene is TRBV5-1, the J gene TRBJ2-5; D may match TRBD1 or TRBD2 (5 bases each). V gave up 7 bases and J gave up 4 bases, with 14 bases separating them. Germline V gives CDR1 SGHRS, CDR2 YFSETQ. The length of the CDR3 is 13 residues. Written as DNA, the CDR3 is TGCGCCAGCCGAGAGGGGCCCCTAGAGACCCAGTACTTC. This translates into CASREGPLETQYF.

This clonotype was seen ten or more times. J is TRBJ1-1 and V is TRBV2, with TRBD1 as a possible D gene (5 bases). Per the germline V gene, CDR1 is SNHLY and CDR2 is FYNNEI. V lost 9 bases to trimming and J lost 0 bases, with 11 bases between them. CDR3 size: 13 residues. The chain's CDR3 is CASIQELNTEAFF. In nucleotides, the CDR3 is TGTGCCAGTATACAGGAATTGAACACTGAAGCTTTCTTT.

This chain connects TRBV6-2 or TRBV6-3 to TRBJ2-3; possibly TRBD1 or TRBD2 for D (5 bases each). Germline V gene data show CDR1 as MNHEY and CDR2 as SVGEGT. Trimming took 5 bases from V and 0 from J, leaving 21 bases between them. This CDR3 region has 18 residues. Here the CDR3 reads CASSRPPYRDGSTDTQYF. The CDR3 bases are TGTGCCAGCAGTCGCCCACCATACCGGGACGGGAGCACAGATACGCAGTATTTT.

This clonotype was counted between two and nine times. This sequence joins TRBV5-4 and TRBJ2-3; TRBD2 matches 7 bases. The germline V gene has CDR1 SGHNT and CDR2 YYREEE (reference sequence). Unmatched junction bases numbered 11, after V lost 4 bases and J lost 6 bases. The CDR3 runs 15 residues. CDR3 sequence reads: CASSPRREGLDTQYF. The CDR3 coding sequence is TGTGCCAGCAGCCCGCGTAGGGAGGGTTTGGATACGCAGTATTTT.

This clonotype was seen repeatedly, ten times or more. This chain links TRBV9 with TRBJ1-5, with D possibly being TRBD1 (5 bases). Trimming pared 0 bases from V and 3 bases from J, leaving 10 bases between. CDR1 SGDLS and CDR2 YYNGEE come from the germline V gene. The CDR3 has 15 residues. The CDR3 loop is CASSVDDSYNQPQHF. The CDR3 coding sequence is TGTGCCAGCAGCGTAGACGACAGCTACAATCAGCCCCAGCATTTT.

As to this clonotype: This is likely an artifact of a read error, given a far larger clone one base away. This chain uses TRBV7-9 with TRBJ1-5; 10 bases fit TRBD1. Germline-derived CDR1 and CDR2 are SEHNR and FQNEAQ (reference sequence). The CDR3 covers 14 residues. The CDR3 protein is CASSPTGGNHPQHF. The CDR3 DNA reads TGTGCCAGCAGCCCGACAGGGGGCAATCACCCCCAGCATTTT.

Many counts were recorded for this clonotype. The V call is TRBV18, the J call TRBJ1-2, with TRBD1 as a possible D gene (5 bases). The CDR3 is 15 residues long. Between the trimmed V and J ends, which lost 3 bases and 2 bases, there was a span of 13 bases. Germline V gives CDR1 KGHSH, CDR2 LQKENI. The CDR3 coding sequence is TGTGCCAGCTCACCCACGGCAGGGAGGAACTATGGCTACACCTTC. It specifies CASSPTAGRNYGYTF.

Comments on this clonotype: A much larger clonotype is one base distant, so this may be a read error. This sequence joins TRBV6-1 and TRBJ1-5, with 8 bases matching TRBD1. The CDR3 length is 14 residues. The V and J ends lost 11 bases and 8 bases, in that order; junction bases with no gene match: 14. Germline-derived CDR1 and CDR2 are MNHNS and SASEGT. Written as DNA, the CDR3 is TGTGCCTGTACGACAGGGGCCACCATGAAGCCCCAGCATTTT. Its translation: CACTTGATMKPQHF.

This clonotype was seen repeatedly, ten times or more. V is TRBV27 and J is TRBJ1-6; no reliable D call. Per the germline V gene, CDR1 is MNHEY and CDR2 is SMNVEV (reference sequence). The V gene lost 1 base and the J gene lost 10 bases, with 11 bases spanning the gap. CDR3 length: 14 residues. CDR3 DNA: TGTGCCAGCAGTTTATTAGGGAAAGGGTCACCCCTCCACTTT. It yields the protein CASSLLGKGSPLHF.

This clonotype has only a few counts. V is TRBV2 and J is TRBJ1-2; TRBD1 might be the D (5 bases). The germline V gene has CDR1 SNHLY and CDR2 FYNNEI. V gave up 6 bases and J gave up 10 bases, with 21 bases separating them. The CDR3 is 14 residues long. CDR3 DNA sequence: TGTGCCAGCAGGGGGGGAAGTTTAACTATGGACTACACCTTC. It specifies CASRGGSLTMDYTF.

This clonotype has more than one count but fewer than ten. The chain is built from TRBV4-2 and TRBJ2-3; 16 bases fit TRBD2. The CDR3 is 19 residues long. Germline V gene lookup returns CDR1 LGHNA and CDR2 YNFKEQ. Trimming removed 3 bases from V and 4 bases from J; junction bases left unmatched: 10. The CDR3 is CASSQAGTSGGATADTQYF. The CDR3 bases are TGTGCCAGCAGCCAGGCCGGGACTAGCGGGGGGGCCACGGCAGATACGCAGTATTTT.

The CDR3 DNA follows: TGTGCCAGCAGGATACAGGGAAATCAGCCCCAGCATTTT. Its protein is CASRIQGNQPQHF. The chain links TRBV6-5 to TRBJ1-5; the D gene is possibly TRBD1 (6 bases). The CDR3 is 13 amino acids. Trimming pared 6 bases from V and 4 bases from J, leaving 10 bases between. Looked up from germline, CDR1 is MNHEY and CDR2 is SVGAGI.